The source of this T cell receptor beta chain is a study of regulatory T cells in long-lasting Graves disease. Study-wide results and caveats: It is possible that accuracy was reduced by the small size of the sample.

In the case of this clonotype: Its antigen is not known.

Relying on iRepertoire HTBI primers and Arm-PCR of CDR3 regions, the team built TCR beta libraries. Via MiXCR, TCRdb re-called the multiplex PCR reads, giving one row per CDR3 protein. The sample includes hundreds of thousands of distinct CDR3 sequences, 30% seen only once; the top ten take 40% to 50%. Time point described: persistent/refractory GD, antithyroid drugs over 5 years with positive TRAb. PBMC RNA served as the TCR library source. CDR3 length: 13 residues. Germline V CDR1 and CDR2: GTSNPN, SVGIG (reference sequence). Trimming removed 8 bases at V and 2 bases at J, with 15 bases between. The sequences come from peripheral blood mononuclear cells (PBMCs), collected when the disease was refractory, from a patient treated with antithyroid drugs. The sequence derives from a female donor with Graves disease. The J gene is TRBJ2-5, the V gene TRBV30; D is unclear. As DNA, the CDR3 is TGTGCCGGGGATTTCTCCCGGCAAGAGACCCAGTACTTC. This codes for CAGDFSRQETQYF.